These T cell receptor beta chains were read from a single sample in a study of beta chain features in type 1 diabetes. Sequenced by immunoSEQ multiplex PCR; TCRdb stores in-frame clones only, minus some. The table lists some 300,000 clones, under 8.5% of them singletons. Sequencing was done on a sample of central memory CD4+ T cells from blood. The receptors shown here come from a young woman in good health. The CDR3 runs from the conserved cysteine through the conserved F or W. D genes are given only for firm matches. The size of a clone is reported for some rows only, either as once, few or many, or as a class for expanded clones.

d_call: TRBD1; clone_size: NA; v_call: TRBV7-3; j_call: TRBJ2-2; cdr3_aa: CASSPQAGTGGAGELFF; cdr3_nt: TGTGCCAGCAGCCCCCAAGCCGGGACAGGGGGCGCCGGGGAGCTGTTTTTT
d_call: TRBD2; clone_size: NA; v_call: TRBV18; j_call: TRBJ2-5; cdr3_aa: CASSPAGGWETQYF; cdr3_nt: TGTGCCAGCTCACCAGCGGGGGGCTGGGAGACCCAGTACTTC
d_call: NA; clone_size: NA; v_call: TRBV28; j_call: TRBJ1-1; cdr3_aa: CASSLPILSTEAFF; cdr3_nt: TGTGCCAGCAGCCTACCGATACTGTCCACTGAAGCTTTCTTT
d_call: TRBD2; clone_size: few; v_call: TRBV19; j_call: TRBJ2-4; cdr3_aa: CASSSVGLASGATLAKNIQYF; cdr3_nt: TGTGCCAGTAGTTCCGTTGGACTGGCCAGCGGGGCTACTCTAGCCAAAAACATTCAGTACTTC
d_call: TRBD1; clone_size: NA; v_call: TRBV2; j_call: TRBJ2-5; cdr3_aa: CASKAGTGAETQYF; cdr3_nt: TGTGCCAGCAAAGCGGGGACAGGGGCAGAGACCCAGTACTTC
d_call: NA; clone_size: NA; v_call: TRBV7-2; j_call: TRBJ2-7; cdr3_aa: CASSLASSYEQYF; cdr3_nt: TGTGCCAGCAGCTTAGCCAGCTCCTACGAGCAGTACTTC
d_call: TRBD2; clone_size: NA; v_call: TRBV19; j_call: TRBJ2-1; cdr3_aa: CASKASGTSYNEQFF; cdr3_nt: TGTGCCAGTAAGGCTAGCGGGACCTCCTACAATGAGCAGTTCTTC
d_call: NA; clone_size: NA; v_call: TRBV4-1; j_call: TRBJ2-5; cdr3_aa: CASSQDPMARPQYF; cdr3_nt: TGCGCCAGCAGCCAAGATCCGATGGCAAGGCCCCAGTACTTC
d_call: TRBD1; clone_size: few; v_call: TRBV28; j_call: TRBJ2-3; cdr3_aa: CASRTGTDTQYF; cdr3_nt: TGTGCCAGCAGGACAGGGACAGATACGCAGTATTTT
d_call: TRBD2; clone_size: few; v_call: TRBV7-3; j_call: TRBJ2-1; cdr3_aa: CASSPGTSVGYNEQFF; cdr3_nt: TGTGCCAGCAGCCCGGGGACTAGCGTGGGGTACAATGAGCAGTTCTTC
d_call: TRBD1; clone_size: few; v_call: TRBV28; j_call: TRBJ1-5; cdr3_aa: CASSVTGTGSPWPQHF; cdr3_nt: TGTGCCAGCAGTGTGACCGGGACAGGGAGCCCCTGGCCCCAGCATTTT
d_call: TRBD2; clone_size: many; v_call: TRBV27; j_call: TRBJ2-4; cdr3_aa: CASSPPGLAGKNIQYF; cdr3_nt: TGTGCCAGCAGTCCACCGGGACTAGCGGGCAAAAACATTCAGTACTTC
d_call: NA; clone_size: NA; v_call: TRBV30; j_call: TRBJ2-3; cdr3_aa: CAWTGAENADTQYF; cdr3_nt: TGTGCCTGGACTGGGGCAGAGAATGCAGATACGCAGTATTTT
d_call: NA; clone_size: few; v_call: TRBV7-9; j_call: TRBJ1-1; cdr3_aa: CASSLRTEAFF; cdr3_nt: TGTGCCAGCAGCTTGAGGACTGAAGCTTTCTTT
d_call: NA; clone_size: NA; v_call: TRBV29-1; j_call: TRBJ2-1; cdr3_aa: CSVARALMDEQFF; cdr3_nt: TGCAGCGTTGCCCGGGCCCTCATGGATGAGCAGTTCTTC
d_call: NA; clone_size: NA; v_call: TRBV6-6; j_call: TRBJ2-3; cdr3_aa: CASPLGADTQYF; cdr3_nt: TGTGCCAGCCCACTCGGGGCCGATACGCAGTATTTT
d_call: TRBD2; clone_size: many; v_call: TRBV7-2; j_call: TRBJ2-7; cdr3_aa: CASSFLSGSYYEQYF; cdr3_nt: TGTGCCAGCAGCTTCCTGAGCGGGAGTTATTACGAGCAGTACTTC
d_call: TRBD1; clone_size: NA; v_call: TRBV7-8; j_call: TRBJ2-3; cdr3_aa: CASSSTGTAYATQYF; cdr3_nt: TGTGCCAGCAGCTCTACCGGGACAGCGTACGCTACGCAGTATTTT
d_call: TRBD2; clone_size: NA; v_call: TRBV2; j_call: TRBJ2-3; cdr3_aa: CASTQVAGWDTQYF; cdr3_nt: TGTGCCAGCACCCAGGTAGCGGGGTGGGATACGCAGTATTTT
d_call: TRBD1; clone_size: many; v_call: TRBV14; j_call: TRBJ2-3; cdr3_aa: CASRDRATDTQYF; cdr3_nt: TGTGCCAGCAGGGACAGGGCCACAGATACGCAGTATTTT
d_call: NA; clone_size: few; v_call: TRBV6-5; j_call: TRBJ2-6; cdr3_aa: CATQRPGANVLTF; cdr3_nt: TGTGCCACACAGCGGCCTGGGGCCAACGTCCTGACTTTC
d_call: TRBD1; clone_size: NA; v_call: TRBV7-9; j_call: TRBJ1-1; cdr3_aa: CASSLSDRGGTEAFF; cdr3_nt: TGTGCCAGCAGCTTATCGGACAGGGGAGGCACTGAAGCTTTCTTT
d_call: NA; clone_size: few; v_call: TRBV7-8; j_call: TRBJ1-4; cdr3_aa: CASSLGQAGEKLFF; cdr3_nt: TGTGCCAGCAGCTTAGGTCAGGCGGGGGAAAAACTGTTTTTT
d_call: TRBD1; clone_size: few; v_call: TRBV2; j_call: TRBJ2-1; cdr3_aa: CASSRDRAWGEQFF; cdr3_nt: TGTGCCTCATCCCGGGACAGGGCTTGGGGTGAGCAGTTCTTC
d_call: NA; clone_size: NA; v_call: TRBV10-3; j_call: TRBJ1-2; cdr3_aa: CAISGSGNGYTF; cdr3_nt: TGTGCCATCAGTGGTTCAGGGAATGGCTACACCTTC
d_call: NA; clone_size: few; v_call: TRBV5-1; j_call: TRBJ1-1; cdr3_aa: CASSPQRRAMNTEAFF; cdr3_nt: TGCGCCAGCAGCCCGCAAAGGCGTGCGATGAACACTGAAGCTTTCTTT
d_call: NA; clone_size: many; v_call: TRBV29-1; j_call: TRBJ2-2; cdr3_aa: CSARDTGELFF; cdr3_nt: TGCAGCGCCCGGGACACCGGGGAGCTGTTTTTT
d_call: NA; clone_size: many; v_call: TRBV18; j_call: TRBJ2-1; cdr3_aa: CASSPRNTYNEQFF; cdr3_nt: TGTGCCAGCTCACCCCGTAATACTTACAATGAGCAGTTCTTC
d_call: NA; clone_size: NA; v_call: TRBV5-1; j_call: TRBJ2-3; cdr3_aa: CASSVAAGGPSTDTQYF; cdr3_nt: TGCGCCAGCAGCGTTGCGGCCGGGGGGCCCAGCACAGATACGCAGTATTTT
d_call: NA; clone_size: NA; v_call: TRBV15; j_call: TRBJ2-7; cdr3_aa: CATSRGGNSNEQYF; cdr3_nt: TGTGCCACCAGCAGAGGGGGTAATTCTAACGAGCAGTACTTC
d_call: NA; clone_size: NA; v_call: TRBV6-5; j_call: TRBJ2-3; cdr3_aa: CASSYSHWGTDTQYF; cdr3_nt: TGTGCCAGCAGTTACAGTCATTGGGGCACAGATACGCAGTATTTT
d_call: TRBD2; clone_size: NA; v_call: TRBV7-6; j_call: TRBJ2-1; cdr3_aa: CASSLDSGTSDNEQFF; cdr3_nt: TGTGCCAGCAGCTTAGACTCCGGGACTAGCGACAATGAGCAGTTCTTC
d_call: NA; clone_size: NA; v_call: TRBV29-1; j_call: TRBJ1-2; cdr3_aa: CSANTGLGYTF; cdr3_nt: TGCAGCGCGAACACAGGGTTAGGCTACACCTTC
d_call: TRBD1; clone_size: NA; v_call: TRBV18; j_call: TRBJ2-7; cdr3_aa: CASSPTGDEQYF; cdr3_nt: TGTGCCAGCTCACCGACAGGGGACGAGCAGTACTTC
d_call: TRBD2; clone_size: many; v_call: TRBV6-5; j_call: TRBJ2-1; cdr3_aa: CASSYTSGLYNEQFF; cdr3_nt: TGTGCCAGCAGTTACACTAGCGGGCTGTACAATGAGCAGTTCTTC
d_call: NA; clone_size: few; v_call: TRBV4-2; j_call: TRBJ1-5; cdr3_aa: CASSQVVGQPQHF; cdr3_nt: TGTGCCAGCAGCCAAGTCGTGGGTCAGCCCCAGCATTTT
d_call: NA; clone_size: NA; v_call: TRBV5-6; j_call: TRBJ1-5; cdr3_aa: CASSLPGAQPQHF; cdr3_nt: TGTGCCAGCAGCTTGCCAGGGGCTCAGCCCCAGCATTTT
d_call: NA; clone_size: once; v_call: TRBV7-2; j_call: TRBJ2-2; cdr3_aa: CASSLRGSSRELFF; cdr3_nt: TGTGCCAGCAGCTTACGAGGTAGCTCCCGGGAGCTGTTTTTT
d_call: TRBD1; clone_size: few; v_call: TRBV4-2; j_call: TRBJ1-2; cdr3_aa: CASSQGTGVNYGYTF; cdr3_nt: TGTGCCAGCAGCCAAGGGACAGGGGTCAACTATGGCTACACCTTC
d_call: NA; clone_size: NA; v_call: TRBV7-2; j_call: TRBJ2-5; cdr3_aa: CASSLGAAQETQYF; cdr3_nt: TGTGCCAGCAGCTTAGGGGCGGCCCAAGAGACCCAGTACTTC
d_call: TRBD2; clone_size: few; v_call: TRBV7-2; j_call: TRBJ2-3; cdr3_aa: CASSHGLAGDVDTQYF; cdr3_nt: TGTGCCAGCAGCCACGGACTAGCGGGAGATGTAGATACGCAGTATTTT
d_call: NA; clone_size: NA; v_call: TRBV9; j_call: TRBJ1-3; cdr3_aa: CASSVDSYTGNTIYF; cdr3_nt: TGTGCCAGCAGCGTAGATTCGTATACTGGAAACACCATATATTTT
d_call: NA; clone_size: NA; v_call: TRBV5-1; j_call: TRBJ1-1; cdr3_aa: CASSLPRTGNTEAFF; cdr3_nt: TGCGCCAGCAGCTTGCCGAGGACCGGGAACACTGAAGCTTTCTTT
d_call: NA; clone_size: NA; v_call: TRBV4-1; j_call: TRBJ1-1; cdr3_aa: CASSRRKNTEAFF; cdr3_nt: TGCGCCAGCAGCCGACGAAAGAACACTGAAGCTTTCTTT
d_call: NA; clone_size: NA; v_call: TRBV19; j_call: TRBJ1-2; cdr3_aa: CASSSTGYGYTF; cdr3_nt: TGTGCCAGTAGCAGCACTGGCTATGGCTACACCTTC
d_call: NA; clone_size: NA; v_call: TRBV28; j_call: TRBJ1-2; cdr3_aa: CATYAVTYGYTF; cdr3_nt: TGTGCCACCTACGCGGTAACGTATGGCTACACCTTC
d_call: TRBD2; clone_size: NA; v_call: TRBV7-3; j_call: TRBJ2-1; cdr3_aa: CASSLTTSGITEQFF; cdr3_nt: TGTGCCAGCAGCTTAACCACTAGCGGGATAACTGAGCAGTTCTTC
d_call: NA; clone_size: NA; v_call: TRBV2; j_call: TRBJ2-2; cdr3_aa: CASSEAQTGELFF; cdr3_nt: TGTGCCAGCAGTGAAGCTCAGACCGGGGAGCTGTTTTTT
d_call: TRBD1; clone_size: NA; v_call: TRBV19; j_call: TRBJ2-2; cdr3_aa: CASSPQGASGELFF; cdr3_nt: TGTGCCAGTAGTCCACAGGGGGCAAGCGGGGAGCTGTTTTTT
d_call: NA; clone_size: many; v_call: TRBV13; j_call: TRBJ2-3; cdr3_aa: CASSLVGTGDTQYF; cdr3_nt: TGTGCCAGCAGCTTAGTTGGGACCGGAGATACGCAGTATTTT
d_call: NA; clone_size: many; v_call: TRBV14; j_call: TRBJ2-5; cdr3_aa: CASSQLGSWETQYF; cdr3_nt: TGTGCCAGCAGCCAGTTAGGTTCGTGGGAGACCCAGTACTTC
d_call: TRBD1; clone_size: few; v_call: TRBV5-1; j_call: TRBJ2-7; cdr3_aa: CASRPGQGAYEQYF; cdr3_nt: TGCGCCAGCAGACCGGGACAGGGGGCCTACGAGCAGTACTTC
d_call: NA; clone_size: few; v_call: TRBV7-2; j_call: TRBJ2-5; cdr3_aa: CASSLQGETQYF; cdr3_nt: TGTGCCAGCAGCCTACAAGGGGAGACCCAGTACTTC
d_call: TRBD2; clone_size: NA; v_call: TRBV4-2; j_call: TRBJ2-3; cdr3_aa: CASSQEPGLDTDTQYF; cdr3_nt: TGTGCCAGCAGCCAGGAACCGGGACTAGATACAGATACGCAGTATTTT
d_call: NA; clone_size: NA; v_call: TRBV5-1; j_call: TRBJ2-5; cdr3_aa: CASSFPSGRDPAETQYF; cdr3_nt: TGCGCCAGCAGCTTCCCCTCAGGGCGGGACCCCGCCGAGACCCAGTACTTC
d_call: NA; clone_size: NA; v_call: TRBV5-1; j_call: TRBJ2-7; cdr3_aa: CASSVLQGSYEQYF; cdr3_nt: TGCGCCAGCAGCGTCTTACAGGGCTCCTACGAGCAGTACTTC
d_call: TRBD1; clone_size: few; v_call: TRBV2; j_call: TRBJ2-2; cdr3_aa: CASDRDRLRLGELFF; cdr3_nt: TGTGCCAGCGACCGGGACAGGCTTCGGTTGGGGGAGCTGTTTTTT
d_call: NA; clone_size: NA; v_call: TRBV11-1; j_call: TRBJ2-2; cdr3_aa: CASSLQGSNTGELFF; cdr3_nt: TGTGCCAGCAGCCTACAGGGTTCGAACACCGGGGAGCTGTTTTTT
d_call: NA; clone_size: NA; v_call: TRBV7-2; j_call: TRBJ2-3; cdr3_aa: CASSHGGGPRNTQYF; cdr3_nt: TGTGCCAGCAGCCATGGTGGGGGGCCGCGAAATACGCAGTATTTT